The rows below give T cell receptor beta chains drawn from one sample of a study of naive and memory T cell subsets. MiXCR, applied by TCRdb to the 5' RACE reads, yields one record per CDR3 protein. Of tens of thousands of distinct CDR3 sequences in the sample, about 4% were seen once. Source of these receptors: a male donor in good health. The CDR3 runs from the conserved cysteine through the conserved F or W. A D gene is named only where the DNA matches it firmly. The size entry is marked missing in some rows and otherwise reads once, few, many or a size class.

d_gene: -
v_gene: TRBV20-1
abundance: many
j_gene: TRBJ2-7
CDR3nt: TGCAGTGCTAGTTCGGGTTTGGGGGCCAACGAGCAGTACTTC
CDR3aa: CSASSGLGANEQYF

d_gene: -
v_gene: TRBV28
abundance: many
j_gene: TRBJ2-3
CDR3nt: TGTGCCAGCAGTTTCTTGCAGGGCACAGATACGCAGTATTTT
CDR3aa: CASSFLQGTDTQYF

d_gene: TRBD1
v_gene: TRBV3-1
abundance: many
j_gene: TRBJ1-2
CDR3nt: TGTGCCAGCAGCCACGGACAGGGCGCGTCTGGCTACACCTTC
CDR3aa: CASSHGQGASGYTF

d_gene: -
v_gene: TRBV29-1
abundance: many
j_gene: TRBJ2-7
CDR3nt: TGCAGCGTTGGATCGAAGTACGAGCAGTACTTC
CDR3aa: CSVGSKYEQYF

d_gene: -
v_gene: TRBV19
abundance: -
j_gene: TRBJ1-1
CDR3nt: TGTGCCAGTACTAAGACCTTTAGACAGGCCGGGAGTGAAGCTTTCTTT
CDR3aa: CASTKTFRQAGSEAFF

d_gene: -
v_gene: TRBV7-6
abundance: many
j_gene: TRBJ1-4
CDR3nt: TGTGCCAGCAGCTTAATGCCCCCAGCGGGATACGATAATGAAAAACTGTTTTTT
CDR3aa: CASSLMPPAGYDNEKLFF

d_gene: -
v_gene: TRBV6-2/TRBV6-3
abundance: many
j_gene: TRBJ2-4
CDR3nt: TGTGCCAGCAGTACTACGGACGGAAACCTAGCCAAAAACATTCAGTACTTC
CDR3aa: CASSTTDGNLAKNIQYF

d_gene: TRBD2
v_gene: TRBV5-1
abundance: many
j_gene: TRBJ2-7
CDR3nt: TGCGCCAGCAGCTTGGCCGGGACTAGCGGGTCCGGCTCCTCCTACGAGCAGTACTTC
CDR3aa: CASSLAGTSGSGSSYEQYF

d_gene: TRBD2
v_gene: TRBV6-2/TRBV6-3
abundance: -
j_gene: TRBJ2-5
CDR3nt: TGTGCCAGCAGTTATCGAGCGGGAGGCGTCCAAGAGACCCAGTACTTC
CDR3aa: CASSYRAGGVQETQYF

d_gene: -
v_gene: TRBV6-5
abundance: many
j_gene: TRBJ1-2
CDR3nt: TGTGCCAGCAGTTACTCGCTTGGGGCAGGCCACTATGGCTACACCTTC
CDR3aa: CASSYSLGAGHYGYTF